A selection of T cell receptor beta chains follows, all from one sample in a study of T-cell memory formation after mild COVID-19. TCRdb recomputed calls from the 5' RACE reads with MiXCR, one row per CDR3 protein. The sample records 200,000 to 250,000 distinct CDR3 sequences, around 10% being singletons. The sequencing input was PBMCs or a T cell subset sorted from them (not recorded which). These receptor sequences come from a man in his late teens or twenties who had mild COVID-19 (a few samples of this study predate the infection). Cell type and time point are not known. Both conserved end residues are part of each CDR3. D genes are given only for firm matches. A clone size is listed for some rows: how often the clone was seen (once, few, many), or a class if it is expanded.

D | size | J | V | CDR3 | DNA
NA | NA | TRBJ2-2 | TRBV5-1 | CASRDLGSTGELFF | TGCGCCAGCAGGGATTTAGGGAGTACCGGGGAGCTGTTTTTT
NA | few | TRBJ1-2 | TRBV20-1 | CSARGAGYGYTF | TGCAGTGCTAGAGGGGCCGGCTATGGCTACACCTTC
TRBD2 | NA | TRBJ2-1 | TRBV9 | CASSVASGAGGPSEQFF | TGTGCCAGCAGCGTAGCTTCCGGAGCGGGGGGGCCTAGTGAGCAGTTCTTC
NA | NA | TRBJ1-1 | TRBV7-6 | CASSSWGGDSTEAFF | TGTGCCAGCAGCTCCTGGGGGGGGGATTCGACTGAAGCTTTCTTT
TRBD2 | many | TRBJ2-1 | TRBV7-9 | CASNSGGTYNEQFF | TGTGCCAGCAATAGCGGGGGCACCTACAATGAGCAGTTCTTC
NA | many | TRBJ1-2 | TRBV6-4 | CASSSDSYGYTF | TGTGCCAGCAGTTCGGACAGCTATGGCTACACCTTC
TRBD1 | few | TRBJ1-1 | TRBV12-3/TRBV12-4 | CASTKGTVNTEAFF | TGTGCCAGCACCAAAGGGACAGTTAACACTGAAGCTTTCTTT
NA | many | TRBJ2-1 | TRBV12-3/TRBV12-4 | CASTPVGGSHREQFF | TGTGCCAGTACCCCCGTAGGGGGTTCCCACCGTGAGCAGTTCTTC
NA | many | TRBJ1-1 | TRBV18 | CASSPSRGGTEAFF | TGTGCCAGCTCACCTTCTAGGGGCGGGACTGAAGCTTTCTTT
NA | few | TRBJ1-2 | TRBV29-1 | CSVEDMGLYGYGYTF | TGCAGCGTTGAGGATATGGGGCTCTATGGCTATGGCTACACCTTC
NA | many | TRBJ2-3 | TRBV7-2 | CASSFTPDTQYF | TGTGCCAGCAGCTTCACCCCAGATACGCAGTATTTT
NA | many | TRBJ1-1 | TRBV5-4 | CASSRPFLKQGTEAFF | TGTGCCAGCAGCCGTCCTTTTTTAAAACAGGGTACTGAAGCTTTCTTT
NA | NA | TRBJ2-5 | TRBV7-2 | CASSLGLRQETQYF | TGTGCCAGCAGCTTAGGTCTCAGACAAGAGACCCAGTACTTC
NA | NA | TRBJ1-4 | TRBV15 | CATSRDLGFNEKLFF | TGTGCCACCAGCAGAGACCTAGGATTTAACGAAAAACTGTTTTTT
TRBD1 | few | TRBJ2-5 | TRBV12-3/TRBV12-4 | CASSSGQGGRETQYF | TGTGCCAGCAGTTCCGGACAGGGCGGAAGAGAGACCCAGTACTTC
NA | many | TRBJ1-4 | TRBV6-1 | CASRTGLENEKLFF | TGTGCCAGCAGGACGGGACTCGAAAATGAAAAACTGTTTTTT
NA | few | TRBJ1-1 | TRBV5-1 | CASSLGWGENTEAFF | TGCGCCAGCAGCTTGGGGTGGGGCGAGAACACTGAAGCTTTCTTT
NA | few | TRBJ2-7 | TRBV29-1 | CSVVSSYEQYF | TGCAGCGTTGTGTCGAGTTACGAGCAGTACTTC
NA | NA | TRBJ2-5 | TRBV28 | CASSFTGHYQETQYF | TGTGCCAGCAGTTTTACGGGACATTACCAAGAGACCCAGTACTTC
NA | NA | TRBJ1-6 | TRBV4-2 | CASSQDLQGNPYNSPLHF | TGTGCCAGCAGCCAAGATTTGCAGGGGAATCCATATAATTCACCCCTCCACTTT
NA | NA | TRBJ1-2 | TRBV4-1 | CASSRNQAWGYTF | TGCGCCAGCAGCCGCAACCAGGCCTGGGGCTACACCTTC
NA | NA | TRBJ2-7 | TRBV10-3 | CASRVAESGNEQYF | TGTGCCAGCAGAGTAGCGGAATCGGGCAACGAGCAGTACTTC
NA | NA | TRBJ2-3 | TRBV19 | CASSLGQPTDTQYF | TGTGCCAGTAGTCTTGGACAGCCCACAGATACGCAGTATTTT
TRBD1 | few | TRBJ1-1 | TRBV5-6 | CASSLTGVIPEAFF | TGTGCCAGCAGCCTAACAGGGGTCATACCTGAAGCTTTCTTT
TRBD1 | few | TRBJ1-1 | TRBV7-2 | CASSLATRGSEAFF | TGTGCCAGCAGCTTAGCGACCAGGGGGTCTGAAGCTTTCTTT
NA | few | TRBJ2-2 | TRBV18 | CASSPIEFANTGELFF | TGTGCCAGCTCACCCATAGAGTTCGCGAACACCGGGGAGCTGTTTTTT
TRBD1 | NA | TRBJ2-1 | TRBV28 | CASSESGQEKFF | TGTGCCAGCAGTGAATCTGGACAGGAGAAGTTCTTC
NA | NA | TRBJ2-3 | TRBV18 | CASCPGGITDTQYF | TGTGCCAGCTGCCCCGGGGGTATCACAGATACGCAGTATTTT